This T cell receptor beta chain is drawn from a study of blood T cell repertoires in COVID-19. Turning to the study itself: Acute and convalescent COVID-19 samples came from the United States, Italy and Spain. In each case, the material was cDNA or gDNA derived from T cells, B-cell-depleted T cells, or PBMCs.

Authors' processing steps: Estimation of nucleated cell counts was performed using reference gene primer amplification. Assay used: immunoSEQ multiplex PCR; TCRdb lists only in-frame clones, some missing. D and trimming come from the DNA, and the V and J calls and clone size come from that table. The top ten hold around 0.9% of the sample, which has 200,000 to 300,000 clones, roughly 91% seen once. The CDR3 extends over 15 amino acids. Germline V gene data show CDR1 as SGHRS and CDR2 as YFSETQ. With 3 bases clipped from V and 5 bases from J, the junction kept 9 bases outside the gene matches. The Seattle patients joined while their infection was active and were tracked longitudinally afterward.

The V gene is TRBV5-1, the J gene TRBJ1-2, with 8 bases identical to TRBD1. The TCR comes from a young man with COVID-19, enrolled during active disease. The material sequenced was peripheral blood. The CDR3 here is CASSWAGGYFYGYTF. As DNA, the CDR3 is TGCGCCAGCAGCTGGGCAGGGGGCTACTTTTATGGCTACACCTTC.